This TCR beta chain was sequenced during a study of blood T cell repertoires in COVID-19. The protocol was immunoSEQ multiplex PCR, while the TCRdb copy is restricted to in-frame clones and leaves out a portion. Of about 120,000 clones listed, 65% to 90% were seen once; the top ten hold 12%. Sequenced: peripheral blood. The sequence derives from a human donor in a cohort sampled during active COVID-19.

CDR3 residues: CASNGRQGLTNTGELFF. For the CDR3, the DNA is TGTGCCAGTAACGGCCGACAGGGCCTCACGAACACCGGGGAGCTGTTTTTT. The chain links TRBV19 to TRBJ2-2; 7 nucleotides line up with TRBD1. Germline values: CDR1 LNHDA, CDR2 SQIVND (reference sequence). This CDR3 comprises 17 residues. V shed 7 bases and J 0 bases; nucleotides not matched to a gene: 11.